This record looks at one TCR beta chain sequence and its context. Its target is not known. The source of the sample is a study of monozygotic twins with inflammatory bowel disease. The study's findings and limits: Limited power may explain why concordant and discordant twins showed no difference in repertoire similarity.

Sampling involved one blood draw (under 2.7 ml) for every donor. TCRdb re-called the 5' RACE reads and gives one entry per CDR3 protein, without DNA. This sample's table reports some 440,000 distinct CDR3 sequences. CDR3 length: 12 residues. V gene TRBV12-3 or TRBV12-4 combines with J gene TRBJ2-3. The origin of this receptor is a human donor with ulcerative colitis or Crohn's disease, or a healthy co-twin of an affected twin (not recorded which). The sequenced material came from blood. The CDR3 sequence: CASSLGIDTQYF.